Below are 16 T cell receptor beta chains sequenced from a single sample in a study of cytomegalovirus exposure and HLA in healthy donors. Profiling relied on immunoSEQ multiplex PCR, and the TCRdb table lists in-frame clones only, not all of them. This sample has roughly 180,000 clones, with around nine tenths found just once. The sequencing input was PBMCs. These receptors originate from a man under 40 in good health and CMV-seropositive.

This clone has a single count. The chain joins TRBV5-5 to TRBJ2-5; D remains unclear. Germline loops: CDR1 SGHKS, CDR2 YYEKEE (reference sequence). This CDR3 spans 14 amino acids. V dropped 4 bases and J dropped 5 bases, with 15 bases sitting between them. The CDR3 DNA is TGTGCCAGCAGCCCGCGTCCAATTAGGGAGACCCAGTACTTC. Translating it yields CASSPRPIRETQYF. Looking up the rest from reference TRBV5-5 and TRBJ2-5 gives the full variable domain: DAGVTQSPTHLIKTRGQQVTLRCSPISGHKSVSWYQQVLGQGPQFIFQYYEKEERGRGNFPDRFSARQFPNYSSELNVNALLLGDSALYLCASSPRPIRETQYFGPGTRLLVL.

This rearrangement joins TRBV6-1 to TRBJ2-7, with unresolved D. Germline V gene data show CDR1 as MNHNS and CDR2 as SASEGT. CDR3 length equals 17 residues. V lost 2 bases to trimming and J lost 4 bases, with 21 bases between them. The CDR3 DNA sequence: TGTGCCAGCAGTGAACCCCCCTTACAATTCTATCCTTACGAGCAGTACTTC. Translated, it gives CASSEPPLQFYPYEQYF.

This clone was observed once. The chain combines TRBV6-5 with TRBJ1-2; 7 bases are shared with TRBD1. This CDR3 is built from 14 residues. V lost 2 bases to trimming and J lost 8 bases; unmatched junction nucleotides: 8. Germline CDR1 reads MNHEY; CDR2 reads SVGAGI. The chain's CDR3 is CASSYQGGAGGYTF. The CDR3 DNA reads TGTGCCAGCAGTTACCAAGGGGGCGCGGGAGGCTACACCTTC.

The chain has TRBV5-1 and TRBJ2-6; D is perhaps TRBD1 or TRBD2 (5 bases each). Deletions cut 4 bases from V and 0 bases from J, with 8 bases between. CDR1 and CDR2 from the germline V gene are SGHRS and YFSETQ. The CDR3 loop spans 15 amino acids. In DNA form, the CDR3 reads TGCGCCAGCAGCAGGGACCTCTCTGGGGCCAACGTCCTGACTTTC. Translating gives CASSRDLSGANVLTF.

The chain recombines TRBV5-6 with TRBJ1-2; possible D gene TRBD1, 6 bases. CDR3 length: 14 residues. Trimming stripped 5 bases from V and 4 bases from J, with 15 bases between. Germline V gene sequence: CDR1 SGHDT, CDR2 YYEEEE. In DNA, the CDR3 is TGTGCCAGCAGTCGGACCGGGACAACCTATGGCTACACCTTC. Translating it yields CASSRTGTTYGYTF.

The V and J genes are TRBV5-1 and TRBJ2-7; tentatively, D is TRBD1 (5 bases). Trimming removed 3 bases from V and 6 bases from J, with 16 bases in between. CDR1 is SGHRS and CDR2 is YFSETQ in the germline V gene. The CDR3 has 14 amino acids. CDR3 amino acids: CASSSGHGFPEQYF. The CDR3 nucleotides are TGCGCCAGCAGCTCAGGACACGGCTTTCCCGAGCAGTACTTC.

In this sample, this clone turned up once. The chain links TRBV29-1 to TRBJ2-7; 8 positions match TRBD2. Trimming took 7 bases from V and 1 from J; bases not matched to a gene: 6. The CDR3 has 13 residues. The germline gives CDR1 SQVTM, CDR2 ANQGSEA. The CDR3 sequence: CSALLADSYEQYF. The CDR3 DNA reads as TGCAGCGCCCTACTAGCGGATTCCTACGAGCAGTACTTC.

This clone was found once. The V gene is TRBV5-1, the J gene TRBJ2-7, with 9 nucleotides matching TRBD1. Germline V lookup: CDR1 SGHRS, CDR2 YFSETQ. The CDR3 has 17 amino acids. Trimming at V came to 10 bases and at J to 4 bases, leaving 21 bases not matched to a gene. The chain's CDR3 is CARRGDRVPGRPYEQYF. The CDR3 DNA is TGCGCCCGACGGGGGGACAGGGTTCCCGGGAGGCCTTACGAGCAGTACTTC.

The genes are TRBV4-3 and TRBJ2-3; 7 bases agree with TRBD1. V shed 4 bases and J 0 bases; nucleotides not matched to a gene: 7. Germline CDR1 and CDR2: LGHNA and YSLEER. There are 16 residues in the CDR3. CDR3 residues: CASSRQQGISTDTQYF. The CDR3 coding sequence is TGCGCCAGCAGCCGGCAACAGGGGATTAGCACAGATACGCAGTATTTT.

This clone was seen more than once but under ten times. CDR3 sequence reads: CASHRGNSPLHF. The CDR3 DNA reads as TGTGCCTCCCACAGGGGAAATTCACCCCTCCACTTT. This rearrangement joins TRBV2 to TRBJ1-6; 7 bases map to TRBD1. Germline lookup yields CDR1 SNHLY and CDR2 FYNNEI. The CDR3 is made up of 12 amino acids. V shed 11 bases, J shed 7 bases, and the junction held 5 bases outside the gene matches.

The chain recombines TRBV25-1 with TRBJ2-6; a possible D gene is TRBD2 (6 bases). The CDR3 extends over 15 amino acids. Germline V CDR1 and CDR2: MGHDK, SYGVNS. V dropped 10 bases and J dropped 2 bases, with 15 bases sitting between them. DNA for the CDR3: TGTGCCACCCGATGGGACTTCGCTGGGGCCAACGTCCTGACTTTC. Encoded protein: CATRWDFAGANVLTF.

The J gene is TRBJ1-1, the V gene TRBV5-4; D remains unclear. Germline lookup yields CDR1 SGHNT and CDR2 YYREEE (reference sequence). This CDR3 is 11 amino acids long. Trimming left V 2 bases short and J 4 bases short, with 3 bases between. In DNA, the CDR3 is TGTGCCAGCAGCTTCGGCACTGAAGCTTTCTTT. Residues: CASSFGTEAFF. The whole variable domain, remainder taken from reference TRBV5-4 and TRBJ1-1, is ETGVTQSPTHLIKTRGQQVTLRCSSQSGHNTVSWYQQALGQGPQFIFQYYREEENGRGNFPPRFSGLQFPNYSSELNVNALELDDSALYLCASSFGTEAFFGQGTRLTVV.

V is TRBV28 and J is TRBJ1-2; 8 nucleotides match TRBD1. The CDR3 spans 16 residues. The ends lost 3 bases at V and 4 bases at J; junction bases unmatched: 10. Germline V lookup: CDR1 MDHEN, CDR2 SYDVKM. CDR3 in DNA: TGTGCCAGCAGTTTTGGGGAACAGGGGGTTGTCTATGGCTACACCTTC. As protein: CASSFGEQGVVYGYTF.

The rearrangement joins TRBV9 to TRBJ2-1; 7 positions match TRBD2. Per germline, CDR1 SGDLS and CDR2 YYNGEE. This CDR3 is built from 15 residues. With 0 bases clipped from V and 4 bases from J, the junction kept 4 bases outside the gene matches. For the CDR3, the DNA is TGTGCCAGCAGCGTAGATCGGGAGGCGTACAATGAGCAGTTCTTC. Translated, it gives CASSVDREAYNEQFF.

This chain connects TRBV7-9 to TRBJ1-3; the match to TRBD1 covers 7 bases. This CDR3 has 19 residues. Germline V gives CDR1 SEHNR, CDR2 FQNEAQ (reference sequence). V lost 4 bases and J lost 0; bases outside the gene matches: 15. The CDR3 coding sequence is TGTGCCAGCAGCTCCTTCTTGGGGACAGTTCAGGGCTCTGGAAACACCATATATTTT. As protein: CASSSFLGTVQGSGNTIYF.

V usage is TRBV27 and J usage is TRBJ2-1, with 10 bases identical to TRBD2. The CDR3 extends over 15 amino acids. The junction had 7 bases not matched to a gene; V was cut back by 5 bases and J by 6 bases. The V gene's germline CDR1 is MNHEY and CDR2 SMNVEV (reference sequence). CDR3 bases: TGTGCCAGCAGTGTAAGCGGGGGGGCGTTCAATGAGCAGTTCTTC. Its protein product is CASSVSGGAFNEQFF.